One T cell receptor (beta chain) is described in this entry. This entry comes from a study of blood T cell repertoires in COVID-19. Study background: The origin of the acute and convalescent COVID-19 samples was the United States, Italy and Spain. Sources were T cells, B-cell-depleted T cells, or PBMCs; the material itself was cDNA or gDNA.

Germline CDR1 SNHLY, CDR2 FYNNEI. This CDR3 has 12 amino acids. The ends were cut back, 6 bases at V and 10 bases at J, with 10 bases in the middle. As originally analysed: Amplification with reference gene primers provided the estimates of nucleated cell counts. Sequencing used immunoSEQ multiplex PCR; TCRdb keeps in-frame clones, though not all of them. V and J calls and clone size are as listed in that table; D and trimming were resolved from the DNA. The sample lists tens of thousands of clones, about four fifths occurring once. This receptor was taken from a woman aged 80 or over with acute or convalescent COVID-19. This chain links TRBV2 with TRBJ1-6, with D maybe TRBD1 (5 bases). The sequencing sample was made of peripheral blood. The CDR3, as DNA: TGTGCCAGCAGGGGGGGATTCTCACCCCTCCACTTT. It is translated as CASRGGFSPLHF.